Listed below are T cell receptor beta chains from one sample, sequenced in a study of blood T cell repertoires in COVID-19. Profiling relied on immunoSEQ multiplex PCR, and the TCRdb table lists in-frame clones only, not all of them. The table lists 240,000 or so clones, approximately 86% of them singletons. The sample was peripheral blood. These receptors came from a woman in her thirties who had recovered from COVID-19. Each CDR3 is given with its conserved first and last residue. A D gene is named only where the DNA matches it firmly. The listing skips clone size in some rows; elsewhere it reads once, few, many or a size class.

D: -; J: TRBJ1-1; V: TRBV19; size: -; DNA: TGTGCCAGTAGTTCCCCTAGGCAGATGGACACTGAAGCTTTCTTT; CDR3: CASSSPRQMDTEAFF
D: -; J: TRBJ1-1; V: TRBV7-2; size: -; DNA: TGTGCCAGCAGCGGGGAGTTGAACACTGAAGCTTTCTTT; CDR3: CASSGELNTEAFF
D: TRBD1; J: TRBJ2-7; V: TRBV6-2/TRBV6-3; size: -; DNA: TGTGCCAGCAGTTACACGGGGACAGGGCGATACGAGCAGTACTTC; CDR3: CASSYTGTGRYEQYF
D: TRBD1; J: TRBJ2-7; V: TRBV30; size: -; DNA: TGTGCCTACCAGACAGGGAAACCTCCCTACGAGCAGTACTTC; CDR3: CAYQTGKPPYEQYF
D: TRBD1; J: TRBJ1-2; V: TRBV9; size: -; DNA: TGTGCCAGCAGCACCCCTTTCCCAGGGGGGACCTACACCTTC; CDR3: CASSTPFPGGTYTF
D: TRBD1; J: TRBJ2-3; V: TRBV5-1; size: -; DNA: TGCGCCAGCAGCGTTGAACCGGGACAGGGGGTAGATACGCAGTATTTT; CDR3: CASSVEPGQGVDTQYF
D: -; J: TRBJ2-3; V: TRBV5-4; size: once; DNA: TGTGCCAGCAGCCCCACGGGGGGCGCAGATACGCAGTATTTT; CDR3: CASSPTGGADTQYF
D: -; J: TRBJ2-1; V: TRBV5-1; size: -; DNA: TGCGCCAGCAGCCCCTCGCTATCTTCCTACAATGAGCAGTTCTTC; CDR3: CASSPSLSSYNEQFF
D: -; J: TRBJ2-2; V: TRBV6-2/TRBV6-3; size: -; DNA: TGTGCCAGCAGTCCGGGAGCTGGGGAGCTGTTTTTT; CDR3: CASSPGAGELFF
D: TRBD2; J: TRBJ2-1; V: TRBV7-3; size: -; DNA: TGTGCCAGCAGCTTAACGAATAGCGGGGGGGCCAACGAGCAGTTCTTC; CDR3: CASSLTNSGGANEQFF
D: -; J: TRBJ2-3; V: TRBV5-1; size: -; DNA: TGCGCCAGCAGCTCTCCGACTAACCCTAGCACAGATACGCAGTATTTT; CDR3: CASSSPTNPSTDTQYF
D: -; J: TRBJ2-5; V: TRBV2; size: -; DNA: TGTGCCACAGGACTATCTATAGAGACCCAGTACTTC; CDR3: CATGLSIETQYF
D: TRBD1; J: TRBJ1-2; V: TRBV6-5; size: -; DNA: TGTGCCAGCACTCCCACCACAGGGGGCGCTTATGGCTACACCTTC; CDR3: CASTPTTGGAYGYTF
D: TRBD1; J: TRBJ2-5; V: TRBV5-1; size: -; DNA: TGCGCCAGCAGCCTCGGGACAGTGCTCTTGGAGACCCAGTACTTC; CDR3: CASSLGTVLLETQYF
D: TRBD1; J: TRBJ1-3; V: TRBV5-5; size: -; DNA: TGTGCCAGCAGCTTGGGACCGGGACAGGGGTTTCTCTCTGGAAACACCATATATTTT; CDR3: CASSLGPGQGFLSGNTIYF
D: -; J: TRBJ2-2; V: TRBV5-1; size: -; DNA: TGCGCCAGCAGCCCCTGGGGGGATGACACCGGGGAGCTGTTTTTT; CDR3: CASSPWGDDTGELFF
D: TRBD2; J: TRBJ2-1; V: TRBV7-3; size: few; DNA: TGTGCCAGCAGCGACGGGACTAGCGGGGGTACTGAGCAGTTCTTC; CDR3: CASSDGTSGGTEQFF
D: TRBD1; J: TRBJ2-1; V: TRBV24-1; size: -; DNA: TGTGCCACCAGCGGTGGGACAGGCCCCTACAATGAGCAGTTCTTC; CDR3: CATSGGTGPYNEQFF
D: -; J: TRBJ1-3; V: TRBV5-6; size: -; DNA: TGTGCCAGCAGCTCAAAAGGCGGGGGAAACACCATATATTTT; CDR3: CASSSKGGGNTIYF
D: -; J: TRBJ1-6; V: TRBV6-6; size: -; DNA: TGTGCCAGCAGTTACCTGGACAGCTCCTATAATTCACCCCTCCACTTT; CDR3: CASSYLDSSYNSPLHF
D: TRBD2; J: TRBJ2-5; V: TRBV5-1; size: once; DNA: TGCGCCAGCTCGAGCGGGGCCCAAGAGACCCAGTACTTC; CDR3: CASSSGAQETQYF
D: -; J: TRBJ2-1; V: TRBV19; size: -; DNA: TGTGCCAGTAGTATCGGGGATTCCAATGAGCAGTTCTTC; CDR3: CASSIGDSNEQFF
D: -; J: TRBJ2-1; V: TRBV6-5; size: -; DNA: TGTGCCAGCAGTTTGACAGGACAAGCCTACAATGAGCAGTTCTTC; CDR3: CASSLTGQAYNEQFF
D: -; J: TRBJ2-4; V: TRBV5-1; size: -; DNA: TGCGCCAGCAGCACCGGACCCCAGGGAAGGGGAAACATTCAGTACTTC; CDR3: CASSTGPQGRGNIQYF
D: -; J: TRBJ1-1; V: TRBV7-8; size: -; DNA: TGTGCCAGCAGCTTATATCCCCGAGCGGCACGCCAAGCAATCGCAATGAACACTGAAGCTTTCTTT; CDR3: CASSLYPRAARQAIAMNTEAFF
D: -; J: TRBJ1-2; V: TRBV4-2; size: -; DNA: TGTGCCAGCAGCCAAGATCTAGGGTCCGGGGATGGCTACACCTTC; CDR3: CASSQDLGSGDGYTF
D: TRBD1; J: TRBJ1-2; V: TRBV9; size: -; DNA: TGTGCCAGCAGCGTTAATGGTGGAAAACCGACAGGGGCAAGGAATGGCTACACCTTC; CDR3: CASSVNGGKPTGARNGYTF
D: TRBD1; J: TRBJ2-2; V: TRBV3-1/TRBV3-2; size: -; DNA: TGTGCCAGCAGCCCCCGGACAGGGGTGAACACCGGGGAGCTGTTTTTT; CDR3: CASSPRTGVNTGELFF
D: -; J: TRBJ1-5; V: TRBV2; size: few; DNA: TGTGCCAGCAGGGTGGACAGCAATAGCAATCAGCCCCAGCATTTT; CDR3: CASRVDSNSNQPQHF
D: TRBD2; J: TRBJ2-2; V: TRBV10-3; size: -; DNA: TGTGCCATCAGTGACGCTAGCGGGGGGCTTACAACCGGGGAGCTGTTTTTT; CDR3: CAISDASGGLTTGELFF
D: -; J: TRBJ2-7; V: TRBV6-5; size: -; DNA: TGTGCCAGCAGTATGACAGAGAGTAGTGAGCAGTACTTC; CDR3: CASSMTESSEQYF
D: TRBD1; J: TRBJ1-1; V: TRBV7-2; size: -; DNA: TGTGCCAGCAGCTTAGAGCGGGACAGGGAAGTTTTCTTT; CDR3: CASSLERDREVFF
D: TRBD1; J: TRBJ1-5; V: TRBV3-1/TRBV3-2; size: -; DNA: TGTGCCAGCAGCCCCAGGGGGCTTCCTCATCAGCCCCAGCATTTT; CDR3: CASSPRGLPHQPQHF
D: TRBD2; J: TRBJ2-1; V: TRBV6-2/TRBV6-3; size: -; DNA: TGTGCCAGCAGTCAACGTAGCGGGGGGGCCGGAAGATACTACAATGAGCAGTTCTTC; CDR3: CASSQRSGGAGRYYNEQFF